Each of the 21 T cell receptor beta chains below was sequenced from the same sample in a study of CD8+ T cells in alopecia areata. Investigators isolated RNA and reverse transcribed it into cDNA to act as the sequencing template. Sequencing was performed with immunoSEQ multiplex PCR; in TCRdb, only in-frame clones are kept and a portion is missing. The sample includes about 300,000 clones, none of them occurring once. The authors sorted pooled cutaneous lymph node cells using CD4, CD8alpha, NKG2D, NKG2ACE and other markers. Sequenced: CD4+ T cells sorted from a lymph node. Receptor source: a C3H/HeJ mouse with alopecia areata. The MHC haplotype of this mouse line is H2-k.

This clone has ten or more counts. Germline and genes: mouse. The read terminates 4 residues before the CDR3 end, so the remaining end is supplied by the germline J gene. V is TRBV17 and J is TRBJ2-2, with TRBD2 matching 8 bases. Per germline, CDR1 MNHDT and CDR2 YYDKIL. The length of the CDR3 is 16 residues. V trimming: 2 bases; J trimming: 0 bases; junction bases outside the gene matches: 2. Incomplete CDR3 DNA: TGTGCTAGCAGTAGACTGGGGGGCGCAAACACCGGG. The encoded protein is CASSRLGGANTG. In full, the CDR3 reads CASSRLGGANTGQLYF.

In this sample, this clone turned up a few times. The gene symbols are mouse symbols. The read halts 4 residues ahead of the CDR3 end, with the missing end drawn from the germline J gene. V usage is TRBV31 and J usage is TRBJ2-2, with no clear D. The CDR3 runs 14 residues. V was shortened by 1 base and J by 4 bases, with 10 bases between the two germline ends. Germline V CDR1 and CDR2: GKSSPN, SITVG. The CDR3 sequence is CAWSQRLVTGQLYF. The sequenced part of the CDR3 DNA is TGTGCCTGGAGTCAGAGACTTGTCACCGGG. Variable domain in full (rest from reference TRBV31 and TRBJ2-2): AQTIHQWPVAEIKAVGSPLSLGCTIKGKSSPNLYWYWQATGGTLQQLFYSITVGQVESVVQLNLSASRPKDDQFILSTEKLLLSHSGFYLCAWSQRLVTGQLYFGEGSKLTVL.

This clone was counted a few times. Here the gene names and germline are mouse. The read is 4 residues too short to cover the CDR3 end, so that end is filled in from the germline J gene. The rearrangement joins TRBV19 to TRBJ2-2, with 8 bases lining up with TRBD1. Germline V lookup: CDR1 FNHDT, CDR2 SITEND (reference sequence). V trimming: 1 base; J trimming: 6 bases; junction bases outside the gene matches: 5. The length of the CDR3 is 15 residues. The sequenced part of the CDR3 DNA is TGTGCCAGCAGTATAATACAGGGGGACCCCGGG. As protein: CASSIIQGDPG. The CDR3, in full, reads CASSIIQGDPGQLYF.

The sample holds a few counts of this clone. Genes and germline come from the mouse. Coverage ceases 4 residues before the CDR3 finishes, and the germline J gene fills in the end. The rearrangement links TRBV13-3 to TRBJ2-2; D is unclear. Between the trimmed V and J ends, which lost 3 bases and 2 bases, there was a span of 5 bases. The CDR3 extends over 13 amino acids. CDR1 NNHDY and CDR2 SYVADS come from the germline V gene. This CDR3 is CASSAHNTGQLYF. The CDR3 bases that were read are TGTGCCAGCAGTGCACACAACACCGGG.

A word on this clone: Gene names and germline match the mouse. Read sequence stops 4 residues before the CDR3 end, and the germline J gene provides the missing end. The V and J genes are TRBV1 and TRBJ2-3, with TRBD2 identical over 14 bases. CDR1 and CDR2 from the germline V gene are NSQYPW and LRSPGD (reference sequence). V was pared by 4 bases and J by 3 bases, with 6 bases of the junction left unmatched. The CDR3 consists of 17 residues. The CDR3 reads CTCSGDWGGWGAETLYF. CDR3 bases read: TGCACCTGCAGTGGGGACTGGGGGGGCTGGGGAGCAGAA.

The sample holds a few counts of this clone. Gene names denote mouse genes. The read comes to an end 4 residues before the CDR3 does, leaving the germline J gene to fill in the end. This chain links TRBV31 with TRBJ1-2; no firm D call. The germline CDR1 and CDR2 sequences are GKSSPN and SITVG. CDR3 length: 13 amino acids. V lost 2 bases and J lost 0, with 7 bases in between. The CDR3 DNA, read in part, is TGTGCCTGGAGTACCAGCCCAAACTCC. Its translation is CAWSTSPNS. The CDR3 reads in full as CAWSTSPNSDYTF.

There are a few counts of this clone. The gene symbols are mouse symbols. The read halts 4 residues ahead of the CDR3 end, with the missing end drawn from the germline J gene. The V and J genes are TRBV19 and TRBJ2-1, with a possible D match to TRBD1 (6 bases). CDR1 FNHDT and CDR2 SITEND come from the germline V gene (reference sequence). Trimming pared 4 bases from V and 0 bases from J, leaving 11 bases between. The CDR3 runs to 15 residues. The covered CDR3 bases are TGTGCCAGCAGTCCGGACAGCTCTAACTATGCT. The encoded protein is CASSPDSSNYA. The CDR3, in full, reads CASSPDSSNYAEQFF. The full variable domain, in which reference TRBV19 and TRBJ2-1 provide the parts outside the CDR3, is GGIITQTPKFLIGQEGQKLTLKCQQNFNHDTMYWYRQDSGKGLRLIYYSITENDLQKGDLSEGYDASREKKSSFSLTVTSAQKNEMAVFLCASSPDSSNYAEQFFGPGTRLTVL.

This clone was detected only a few times. Mouse gene names and germline throughout. The CDR3 end falls 4 residues outside the read, so it is completed with the germline J gene. This sample also contains other DNA sequences that code for the same CDR3. The J gene is TRBJ2-5, the V gene TRBV1; D may be TRBD1 (5 bases). This CDR3 is built from 13 residues. Germline assignment: CDR1 NSQYPW and CDR2 LRSPGD (reference sequence). CDR3: CTCSAAREDTQYF. Incomplete CDR3 DNA: TGCACCTGCAGTGCAGCCAGGGAAGAC.

Points on this clone: The gene names here belong to mouse. With the read ending 4 residues before the CDR3 end, the germline J gene is used to fill in that end. The chain combines TRBV5 with TRBJ2-1; D remains unclear. This CDR3 is 14 amino acids long. Trimming removed 0 bases from V and 3 bases from J, with 6 bases in between. CDR1 is LGHNA and CDR2 is YNLKQL in the germline V gene (reference sequence). The CDR3 sequence is CASSQEEGYAEQFF. Incomplete CDR3 DNA: TGTGCCAGCAGCCAAGAAGAGGGCTATGCT.

This clone was recorded at least ten times. Gene names and germline refer to mouse. The read gets to within 4 residues of the CDR3 end, and the germline J gene fills in the rest. The rearrangement joins TRBV13-3 to TRBJ1-2; D might be TRBD1 (5 bases). The CDR3 totals 13 residues. V shed 3 bases and J shed 3 bases, with 9 bases lying between them. Germline V gives CDR1 NNHDY, CDR2 SYVADS. The CDR3 loop is CASSVTRDSDYTF. The DNA read from the CDR3 is TGTGCCAGCAGTGTTACCAGGGACTCC.

This clone was counted a few times. Gene names refer to mouse genes. The CDR3 goes on 4 residues after the read ends, and that part is filled in from the germline J gene. V is TRBV31 and J is TRBJ1-2; 7 bases agree with TRBD1. With 3 bases clipped from V and 3 bases from J, the junction kept 1 base outside the gene matches. CDR1 is GKSSPN and CDR2 is SITVG in the germline V gene. The CDR3 covers 12 residues. The CDR3 region is CAWSDRDSDYTF. CDR3 bases read: TGTGCCTGGAGCGACAGGGACTCC.

This clone showed up many times. The listed genes are named as in mouse. The read terminates 4 residues ahead of where the CDR3 ends, so the germline J gene completes it. At the DNA level, this CDR3 is encoded by other sequences in the same sample as well. The chain carries TRBV17 and TRBJ2-3, with 7 bases fitting TRBD1. The CDR3 contains 13 residues. Germline values: CDR1 MNHDT, CDR2 YYDKIL. V trimming: 3 bases; J trimming: 3 bases; junction bases outside the gene matches: 0. The CDR3 region is CASSRTGAETLYF. The part of the CDR3 DNA that was read is TGTGCTAGCAGTAGGACAGGGGCAGAA.

This clone showed up just a few times. Mouse gene names apply. Sequencing ends 4 residues short of the CDR3 end; the germline J gene provides the rest. The V gene is TRBV1, the J gene TRBJ2-3; no clear D. Germline assignment: CDR1 NSQYPW and CDR2 LRSPGD (reference sequence). The CDR3 length is 13 residues. Trimming left V 6 bases short and J 0 bases short, with 7 bases between. Incomplete CDR3 DNA: TGCACCTGCAGGACTAGTAGTGCAGAA. Protein product: CTCRTSSAE. The whole CDR3 reads CTCRTSSAETLYF.

With regard to this clone: Gene names and germline match the mouse. From the germline J gene comes the end of the CDR3, since the read stops 4 residues before it. The chain joins TRBV31 to TRBJ2-2; unclear D gene. Trimming took 4 bases from V and 2 from J, leaving 8 bases between them. Per the germline V gene, CDR1 is GKSSPN and CDR2 is SITVG. The length of the CDR3 is 13 residues. CDR3 DNA (partial): TGTGCCTGGACACTTTTTAACACCGGG. This encodes CAWTLFNTG. The entire CDR3 protein is CAWTLFNTGQLYF.

This clone was detected a few times. The gene symbols are mouse symbols. Read sequence stops 4 residues before the CDR3 end, and the germline J gene provides the missing end. The sample holds other DNA sequences that translate to the same CDR3. The genes are TRBV13-1 and TRBJ2-1; 7 bases fit TRBD2. The length of the CDR3 is 15 residues. Germline CDR1 reads NSHNY; CDR2 reads SYGAGN. J lost 2 bases, V lost 3 bases, and 5 bases had no gene match. This CDR3 reads CASSGPTGYYAEQFF. CDR3 DNA, as far as it was read: TGTGCCAGCAGTGGGCCGACTGGGTACTATGCT.

This clone was observed at least ten times. Germline and genes: mouse. From the germline J gene comes the end of the CDR3, since the read stops 4 residues before it. The chain is built from TRBV14 and TRBJ2-2; 7 bases agree with TRBD1. CDR3 length: 15 residues. Trimming removed 2 bases from V and 2 bases from J; junction bases left unmatched: 3. Germline CDR1 and CDR2: SGHDT and FRDEAV. CDR3 region: CASSLTGQNTGQLYF. The part of the CDR3 DNA that was read is TGTGCCAGCAGTTTGACGGGACAGAACACCGGG.

This clone was seen only a few times. Gene names and germline refer to mouse. The read terminates 4 residues ahead of where the CDR3 ends, so the germline J gene completes it. V is TRBV13-3 and J is TRBJ2-3, with 8 bases matching TRBD2. The V gene's germline CDR1 is NNHDY and CDR2 SYVADS. This CDR3 comprises 14 residues. CDR3 amino acids: CASSDVGGRETLYF. Incomplete CDR3 DNA: TGTGCCAGCAGTGATGTGGGGGGGAGAGAA.

This clone occurred many times. Gene names follow the mouse nomenclature. The sequence runs out 4 residues before the end of the CDR3; the remainder is reconstructed from the germline J gene. Other DNA sequences in the same sample also yield this CDR3. J is TRBJ2-1 and V is TRBV17; D may be TRBD2 (6 bases). Trimming pared 2 bases from V and 1 base from J, leaving 6 bases between. The germline V gene encodes CDR1 MNHDT and CDR2 YYDKIL. The length of the CDR3 is 14 residues. The DNA read from the CDR3 is TGTGCTAGCAGTAGACTGGGGAACTATGCT. As protein: CASSRLGNYA. The full CDR3 protein reads CASSRLGNYAEQFF.

Turning to this clone: Any gene name here is a mouse gene name. The read halts 4 residues ahead of the CDR3 end, with the missing end drawn from the germline J gene. The V call is TRBV13-2, the J call TRBJ2-2; TRBD2 agrees at 7 bases. J lost 4 bases, V lost 5 bases, and 8 bases had no gene match. CDR1 and CDR2 from the germline V gene are NNHNN and SYGAGS (reference sequence). The length of the CDR3 is 15 residues. CDR3 sequence reads: CASGRGTVGTGQLYF. The sequenced CDR3 bases are TGTGCCAGCGGCCGCGGGACTGTGGGCACCGGG.

This clone was found a few times. This clone may be a read error of a much larger clone one base away. All gene names here are mouse names. The read gets to within 4 residues of the CDR3 end, and the germline J gene fills in the rest. The chain joins TRBV13-3 to TRBJ2-1; 7 bases line up with TRBD1. The V segment lost 4 bases and the J segment 3 bases; nucleotides outside the gene matches: 1. This CDR3 contains 13 residues. Per germline, CDR1 NNHDY and CDR2 SYVADS. CDR3: CASSWDSYAEQFF. Incomplete CDR3 DNA: TGTGCCAGCAGTTGGGACAGCTATGCT.

In regard to this clone: All gene names here are mouse names. The CDR3 extends 3 residues past the end of the read, so its final part is completed from the germline J gene. The rearrangement joins TRBV13-1 to TRBJ1-6; D possibly corresponds to TRBD1 (6 bases). TRBJ1-6 is an ORF; its function is uncertain. The ends were cut back, 2 bases at V and 5 bases at J, with 8 bases in the middle. The germline V gene has CDR1 NSHNY and CDR2 SYGAGN. This CDR3 has 14 residues. CDR3 DNA (partial): TGTGCCAGCAGTGAAGGGACAAATAATTCGCCC. Protein sequence: CASSEGTNNSP. The complete CDR3 sequence is CASSEGTNNSPLYF.